These 14 T cell receptor beta chains originate from one sample sequenced in a study of blood T cells in healthy people across ages. A J-beta primer mix and a sample-barcoded 5' primer were used in a second PCR of about 7 to 12 cycles. One entry per CDR3 protein results from TCRdb running MiXCR on the 5' RACE reads. In the table there are roughly 640,000 distinct CDR3 sequences, about 28% of which are singletons. The sample taken for sequencing was blood. The source is a woman aged 80 or over in good health.

The chain carries TRBV12-3 or TRBV12-4 and TRBJ2-3; a possible D gene is TRBD2 (5 bases). The length of the CDR3 is 14 residues. Trimming pared 3 bases from V and 2 bases from J, leaving 9 bases between. CDR3 amino acids: CASSLAEATDTQYF. CDR3 coding DNA: TGTGCCAGCAGTTTGGCGGAGGCCACAGATACGCAGTATTTT.

This clonotype turned up a few times. A much more abundant neighbour one base away suggests this may be a read error. Here the CDR3 reads CASSSFTSGGSGTQYF. The CDR3 nucleotides read TGTGCCAGCAGCTCGTTCACTAGCGGGGGGAGCGGGACCCAGTACTTC. The V and J genes are TRBV7-2 and TRBJ2-5; the match to TRBD2 covers 12 bases. Germline values: CDR1 SGHTA, CDR2 FQGNSA. This CDR3 comprises 16 residues. The J segment lost 7 bases and the V segment lost 4 bases, leaving 10 bases of the junction unmatched.

Notes on this clonotype: A read error is possible here, since a much larger clone lies one base away. The gene calls are TRBV7-3 and TRBJ1-5, with D possibly matching TRBD1 (6 bases). This CDR3 has 14 amino acids. CDR1 is SGHTA and CDR2 is FQGTGA in the germline V gene. CDR3 in amino acids: CASSLIGGNRPQHF. CDR3 bases: TGTGCCAGCAGCTTAATTGGGGGCAATCGGCCCCAGCATTTT.

This clonotype was counted ten times or more. The CDR3 spells CASSFRDDPTDTQYF. CDR3 DNA sequence: TGTGCCAGCAGCTTCCGGGACGACCCCACAGATACGCAGTATTTT. This chain links TRBV7-3 with TRBJ2-3; D could derive from TRBD1 or TRBD2 (5 bases each). The CDR3 sequence is 15 residues long. V shed 3 bases and J shed 2 bases, with 12 bases lying between them. Germline values: CDR1 SGHTA, CDR2 FQGTGA.

This clonotype was recorded at least ten times. V gene TRBV10-2 combines with J gene TRBJ2-5; 12 positions agree with TRBD2. The V gene's germline CDR1 is WSHSY and CDR2 SAAADI. The CDR3 has 18 amino acids. Trimming removed 11 bases from V and 4 bases from J; junction bases left unmatched: 20. This chain's CDR3 is CASSRGLAGGPKGETQYF. The CDR3 coding sequence is TGCGCCTCCTCACGAGGGCTAGCGGGGGGGCCAAAAGGAGAGACCCAGTACTTC.

The gene calls are TRBV12-3 or TRBV12-4 and TRBJ2-3; TRBD2 matches 8 bases. V dropped 3 bases and J dropped 4; count of bases not matched to a gene: 9. This CDR3 region has 16 residues. CDR3 nucleotide sequence: TGTGCCAGCAGTTTTGGATCGGGAGGGAGAGCAGATACGCAGTATTTT. This codes for CASSFGSGGRADTQYF.

Concerning this clonotype itself: One end of the junction fails to match germline, which may point to a read error. The V gene is TRBV7-2, the J gene TRBJ1-5; maybe TRBD1 (5 bases). There are 14 residues in the CDR3. Germline CDR1 reads SGHTA; CDR2 reads FQGNSA. The chain's CDR3 is CASSFGGLAGPEHF. For the CDR3, the DNA is TGTGCCAGCAGCTTCGGTGGACTAGCGGGGCCCGAGCATTTT. Complete variable domain (other parts from reference TRBV7-2 and TRBJ1-5): GAGVSQSPSNKVTEKGKDVELRCDPISGHTALYWYRQSLGQGLEFLIYFQGNSAPDKSGLPSDRFSAERTGGSVSTLTIQRTQQEDSAVYLCASSFGGLAGPEHFGDGTRLSIL.

The chain couples TRBV7-8 to TRBJ1-5; D remains ambiguous. Germline V CDR1 and CDR2: SGHVS, FQNEAQ. The CDR3 totals 16 residues. V lost 5 bases to trimming and J lost 2 bases, with 16 bases between them. As DNA, the CDR3 is TGTGCCAGCAGCCCTTCGATGAGGACGGGCAATCAGCCCCAGCATTTT. Translating it yields CASSPSMRTGNQPQHF.

Ten or more counts support this clonotype. V and J are TRBV5-1 and TRBJ2-7, with 7 bases matching TRBD1. Germline loops: CDR1 SGHRS, CDR2 YFSETQ. V dropped 1 base and J dropped 3; count of bases not matched to a gene: 7. The CDR3 spans 15 residues. The chain's CDR3 is CASSLSTGTLYEQYF. CDR3 nucleotide sequence: TGCGCCAGCAGCTTGTCGACAGGGACCCTCTACGAGCAGTACTTC.

About this clonotype: This clone may be a read error of a much larger clone one base away. The chain uses TRBV5-1 and TRBJ2-5; 9 bases agree with TRBD1. The CDR3 totals 14 residues. Unmatched junction bases numbered 12, after V lost 4 bases and J lost 11 bases. CDR1 SGHRS and CDR2 YFSETQ come from the germline V gene. The CDR3 is CASSSRDRDYKQYF. The CDR3 nucleotides are TGCGCCAGCAGCAGCCGGGACAGGGACTACAAGCAGTACTTC.

This clonotype was seen more than once but under ten times. The chain carries TRBV27 and TRBJ2-1; TRBD1 matches at 8 bases. The CDR3 spans 13 residues. V trimming: 3 bases; J trimming: 10 bases; junction bases outside the gene matches: 5. Germline V gene lookup returns CDR1 MNHEY and CDR2 SMNVEV (reference sequence). CDR3 loop: CASSLAGGKEQFF. The CDR3, as DNA: TGTGCCAGCAGTTTGGCAGGGGGCAAGGAGCAGTTCTTC.

Note on this clonotype: An end of the junction does not agree with germline; a read error may underlie this. The rearrangement joins TRBV3-1 to TRBJ2-1; 10 nucleotides agree with TRBD2. From germline, CDR1 is LGHDT and CDR2 YNNKEL (reference sequence). This CDR3 has 17 amino acids. The CDR3 loop is CTSSQEQAGGFCNEQFF. CDR3 coding DNA: TGTACCAGCAGCCAAGAACAAGCGGGGGGGTTTTGCAATGAGCAGTTCTTC.

About this clonotype itself: A much more abundant neighbour one base away suggests this may be a read error. The rearrangement links TRBV6-5 to TRBJ2-7; 8 bases are shared with TRBD1. The DNA matches TRBJ2-5 better at its end, which makes the J call doubtful. The CDR3 has 13 amino acids. Looked up from germline, CDR1 is MNHEY and CDR2 is SVGAGI. The CDR3 DNA reads as TGTGCCAGCAGCGCGGACAGGGTGGCGACCCAGTACTTC. Translation gives CASSADRVATQYF.

Worth noting for this clonotype: The junction does not match germline at one end; this may be a read error. The V and J genes are TRBV15 and TRBJ2-7; D possibly corresponds to TRBD2 (5 bases). CDR1 is LNHNV and CDR2 is YYDKDF in the germline V gene (reference sequence). This CDR3 is built from 15 residues. CDR3 sequence reads: CATGREGRFFYGQYF. The DNA of the CDR3 is TGTGCCACCGGCAGAGAGGGCAGGTTCTTCTACGGGCAGTACTTC.